The source of this TCR beta chain is a study of T cell responses to AZD1222 COVID-19 vaccine. TCRdb's table, derived via immunoSEQ multiplex PCR, lists solely in-frame clones and lacks some. The table records about 150,000 clones, approximately 90% of them present only once. Study-level results: Along spike, vaccine-associated CD4 TCRs were found throughout, with dominance at 160-218 and 743-854. Recipients of AZD1222 seropositive at baseline numbered only 6 or 7. The donor group comprised mostly white British people and more females; the analysis possibly underestimated clonal diversity.

About this clone itself: Its antigen remains unidentified.

The CDR3 length is 12 residues. Trimming shortened V by 2 bases and J by 10 bases, and 9 bases separated the two germline ends. Germline assignment: CDR1 SGHTA and CDR2 FQGTGA. Sequenced material: peripheral blood, taken on day 0 of AZD1222 vaccination. The chain has TRBV7-3 and TRBJ2-1; D remains ambiguous. The clonotype was recovered from an adult in good health. Written as DNA, the CDR3 is TGTGCCAGCAGCTTAGTTCCCGGCGAGCAGTTCTTC. Translating gives CASSLVPGEQFF.